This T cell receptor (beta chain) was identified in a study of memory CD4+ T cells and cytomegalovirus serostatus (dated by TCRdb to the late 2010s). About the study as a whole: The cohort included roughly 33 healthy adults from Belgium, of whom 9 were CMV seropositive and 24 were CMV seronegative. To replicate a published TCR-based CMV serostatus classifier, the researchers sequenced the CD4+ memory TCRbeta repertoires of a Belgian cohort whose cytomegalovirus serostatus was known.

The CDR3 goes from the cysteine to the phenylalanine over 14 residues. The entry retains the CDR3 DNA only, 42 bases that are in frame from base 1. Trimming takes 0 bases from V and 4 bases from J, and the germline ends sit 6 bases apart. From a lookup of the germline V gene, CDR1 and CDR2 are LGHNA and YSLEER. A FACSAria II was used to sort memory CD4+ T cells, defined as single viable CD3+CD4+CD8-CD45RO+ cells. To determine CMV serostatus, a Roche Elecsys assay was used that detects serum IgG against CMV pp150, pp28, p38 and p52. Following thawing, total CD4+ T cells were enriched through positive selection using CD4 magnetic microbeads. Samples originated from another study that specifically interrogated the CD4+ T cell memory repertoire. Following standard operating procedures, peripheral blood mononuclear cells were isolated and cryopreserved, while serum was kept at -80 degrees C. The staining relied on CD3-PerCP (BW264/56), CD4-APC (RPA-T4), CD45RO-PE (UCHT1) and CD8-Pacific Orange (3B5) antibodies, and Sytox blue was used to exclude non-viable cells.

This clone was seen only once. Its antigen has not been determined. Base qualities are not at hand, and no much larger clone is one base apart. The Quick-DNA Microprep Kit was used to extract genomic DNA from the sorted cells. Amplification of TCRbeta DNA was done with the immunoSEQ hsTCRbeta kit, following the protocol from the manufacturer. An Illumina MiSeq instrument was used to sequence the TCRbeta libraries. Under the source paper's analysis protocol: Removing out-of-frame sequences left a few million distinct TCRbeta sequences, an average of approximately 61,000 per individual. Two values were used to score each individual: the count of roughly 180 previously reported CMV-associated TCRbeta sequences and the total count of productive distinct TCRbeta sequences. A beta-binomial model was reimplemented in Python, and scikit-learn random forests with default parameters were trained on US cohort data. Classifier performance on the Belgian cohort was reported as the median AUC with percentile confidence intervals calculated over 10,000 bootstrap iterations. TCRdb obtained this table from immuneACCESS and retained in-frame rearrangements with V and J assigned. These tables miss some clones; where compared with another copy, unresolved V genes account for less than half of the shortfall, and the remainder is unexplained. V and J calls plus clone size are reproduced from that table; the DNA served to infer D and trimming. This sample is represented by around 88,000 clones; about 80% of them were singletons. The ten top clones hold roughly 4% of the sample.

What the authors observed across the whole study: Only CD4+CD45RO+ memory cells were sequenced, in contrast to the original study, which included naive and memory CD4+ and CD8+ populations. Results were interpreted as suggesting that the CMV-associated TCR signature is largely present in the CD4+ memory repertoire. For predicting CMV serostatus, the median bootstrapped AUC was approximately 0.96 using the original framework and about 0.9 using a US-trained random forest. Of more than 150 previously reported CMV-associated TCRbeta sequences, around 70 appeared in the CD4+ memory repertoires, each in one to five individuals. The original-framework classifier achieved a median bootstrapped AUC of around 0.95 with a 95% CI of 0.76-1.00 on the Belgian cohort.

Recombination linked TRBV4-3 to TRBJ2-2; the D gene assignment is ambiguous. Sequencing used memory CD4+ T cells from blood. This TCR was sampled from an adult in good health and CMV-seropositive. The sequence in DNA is TGCGCCAGCAGCCAAGATGCCACCACCGGGGAGCTGTTTTTT. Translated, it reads CASSQDATTGELFF.